This T cell receptor beta chain comes out of a study of CD8 T cells in Susac syndrome. V was trimmed by 1 base and J by 7 bases, leaving 16 bases between them. This CDR3 spans 16 amino acids. Germline V gene data show CDR1 as KGHSH and CDR2 as LQKENI. Random-hexamer reverse transcription was applied to about 0.5 to 1 ug RNA. TCRdb re-analysed the immunoSEQ multiplex PCR reads in MiXCR, keeping a single row per CDR3 protein. The sample lists 140,000 to 150,000 distinct CDR3 sequences, approximately 95% occurring once. Through negative isolation, CD4+ and CD8+ T cells were obtained, while TEMRA cells were enriched using FACS.

Sequenced input: CD4+ T cells from PBMCs. The rearrangement joins TRBV18 to TRBJ1-4; D uncertain. The receptor comes from a human donor in good health. As DNA, the CDR3 is TGTGCCAGCTCACCACGAGCGCCCAACTATGTTGAAAAACTGTTTTTT. It yields the protein CASSPRAPNYVEKLFF.